This TCR beta chain was recovered during a study of control samples from healthy donors and cancer patients. TCRdb keeps only in-frame clones here, not all; method: immunoSEQ multiplex PCR. The profile covers about 180,000 clones, with more than 90% appearing a single time and just over 2% taken by the ten largest. V lost 4 bases and J 8 bases, leaving 24 bases between the germline ends. Germline V gene lookup returns CDR1 SGHAT and CDR2 FQNNGV. The CDR3 totals 17 residues. The J gene is TRBJ2-1, the V gene TRBV11-2; D ambiguous. Input material: blood. The sequence was obtained from a woman aged 40-49 years in good health. The chain's CDR3 is CASSYPPRALISDEQFF. CDR3 nucleotide sequence: TGTGCCAGCAGCTACCCCCCTCGAGCGCTCATCTCGGATGAGCAGTTCTTC.